A selection of T cell receptor beta chains follows, all from one sample in a study of blood T cells in healthy people across ages. TCRdb re-called the 5' RACE reads with MiXCR, one entry per CDR3 protein. The data show about 1.1 million distinct CDR3 sequences, 35% to 40% seen once. The sequenced sample consisted of blood. All receptors derive from a man aged 18 to 30 in good health. The CDR3 runs from the conserved cysteine through the conserved F or W. The D gene is left open where the match is weak. Size is stated for part of the rows, as once, few or many counts, or as a class when the clone is expanded.

>.|TRBD2|TRBV6-5|TRBJ2-3
TGTGCCAGCGCCCCCGCGGGGGGAGGGACAGATACGCAGTATTTT
CASAPAGGGTDTQYF
>.|.|TRBV11-1|TRBJ2-3
TGTGCCAGCAGCAAGGAGGGGACCACAGATACGCAGTATTTT
CASSKEGTTDTQYF
>.|.|TRBV12-3/TRBV12-4|TRBJ1-3
TGTGCCAGCAGCCGAAAGGCCTTCTCTGGAAACACCATATATTTT
CASSRKAFSGNTIYF
>few|TRBD2|TRBV6-1|TRBJ2-5
TGTGCCAGCAGTACCCGGCGTCTAGCGGGGGCCCACCAAGAGACCCAGTACTTC
CASSTRRLAGAHQETQYF
>.|.|TRBV6-2/TRBV6-3|TRBJ2-7
TGTGCCAGCAGTTTCAGATCCTACGAGCAGTACTTC
CASSFRSYEQYF
>few|TRBD1|TRBV5-1|TRBJ1-1
TGCGCCAGCAGCTTAGGGGGCGCCCCGATGAACACTGAAGCTTTCTTT
CASSLGGAPMNTEAFF
>.|TRBD1|TRBV9|TRBJ2-7
TGTGCCAGCAGCGAAACCGGGACAGTGTACAATGAGCAGTACTTC
CASSETGTVYNEQYF
>.|.|TRBV4-3|TRBJ1-2
TGCGCCAGCAGCCAAGAAAGGGGCAGGGGCAATGGCTACACCTTC
CASSQERGRGNGYTF
>.|.|TRBV20-1|TRBJ1-1
TGCAGTGCTAGAGATCCCAGGCAGAACACTGAAGCTTTCTTT
CSARDPRQNTEAFF
>.|.|TRBV30|TRBJ2-7
TGTGCCGGAGCGACGAGATCCTACAATGAGCAGTACTTC
CAGATRSYNEQYF
>many|.|TRBV12-3/TRBV12-4|TRBJ1-2
TGTGCCAGCAGGTCTCGACAGGCGCACTATGGCTACACCTTC
CASRSRQAHYGYTF
>few|TRBD2|TRBV4-1|TRBJ2-3
TGCGCCAGCAGCCAAGATGAGGTAGCGGGGGCCACAGATACGCAGTATTTT
CASSQDEVAGATDTQYF
>many|TRBD2|TRBV7-2|TRBJ2-3
TGTGCCAGCAGCTTAGCGCTAGCGGGCGTCACAGATACGCAGTATTTT
CASSLALAGVTDTQYF
>.|.|TRBV14|TRBJ2-7
TGTGCCAGCAGCCTGAGTCGGGCGGAGCAGTACTTC
CASSLSRAEQYF
>.|TRBD2|TRBV29-1|TRBJ2-1
TGCAGCGTTGAAGAGGCCCGACTAGCGGGAGGCCGGGAGCAGTTCTTC
CSVEEARLAGGREQFF
>.|.|TRBV20-1|TRBJ1-5
TGCAGTGCAACCCCTCGAGTGTACCGCAATCAGCCCCAGCATTTT
CSATPRVYRNQPQHF
>.|.|TRBV20-1|TRBJ2-1
TGCAGTGCACGGGACTCCTCGAGCTCCTACAATGAGCAGTTCTTC
CSARDSSSSYNEQFF
>few|.|TRBV4-3|TRBJ1-2
TGCGCCAGCAGCCAAGATCGGGGAGGTGTTTATGGCTACACCTTC
CASSQDRGGVYGYTF
>few|.|TRBV11-2|TRBJ1-1
TGTGCTAGCAGGGATGGGCCCACGAACACTGAAGCTTTCTTT
CASRDGPTNTEAFF
>.|.|TRBV10-3|TRBJ2-2
TGTGCCATCAGTGAGGGCGCCGGGGAGCTGTTTTTT
CAISEGAGELFF
>.|.|TRBV6-2/TRBV6-3|TRBJ2-7
TGTGCCAGCGGACGGAAAGAATCCTACGAGCAGTACTTC
CASGRKESYEQYF
>many|TRBD1|TRBV29-1|TRBJ2-7
TGCAGCGTACAGGGGAGCCCCTACGAGCAGTACTTC
CSVQGSPYEQYF
>.|TRBD1|TRBV29-1|TRBJ1-4
TGCAGCCAACGACAGGGGCCCGATGAAAAACTGTTTTTT
CSQRQGPDEKLFF
>many|.|TRBV27|TRBJ1-2
TGTGCCAGCAGCTTGAGGGTTAACTATGGCTACACCTTC
CASSLRVNYGYTF
>.|.|TRBV5-6|TRBJ2-3
TGTGCCAGCAGCTTGCGGGACTCAGGGGCAGATACGCAGTATTTT
CASSLRDSGADTQYF
>.|.|TRBV3-1|TRBJ1-4
TGTGCCAGCAGCCAGGGGATAGGGGAAAAACTGTTTTTT
CASSQGIGEKLFF
>.|TRBD1|TRBV7-7|TRBJ2-3
TGTGCTAGCAGCTTAGGGACAGGGTCAGGAGATACGCAGTATTTT
CASSLGTGSGDTQYF
>few|.|TRBV5-1|TRBJ1-2
TGCGCCAGCAGCTTGGAGGAGGGAGGGGATGGCTACACCTTC
CASSLEEGGDGYTF
>.|TRBD1|TRBV7-2|TRBJ2-7
TGTGCCAGCAGTCGAGACAGGGGGACGAATGAGCAGTACTTC
CASSRDRGTNEQYF
>.|.|TRBV7-2|TRBJ1-3
TGTGCCAGCAGCTTGACAGTACTCTTGGGAAACACCATATATTTT
CASSLTVLLGNTIYF
>.|.|TRBV20-1|TRBJ2-3
TGCAGTGCGACTCCGTTTATTCTAGATACGCAGTATTTT
CSATPFILDTQYF
>.|.|TRBV20-1|TRBJ1-4
TGCAGTGGGGTTCTTAATGAAAAACTGTTTTTT
CSGVLNEKLFF
>few|.|TRBV6-6|TRBJ1-4
TGTGCCAGCAGTTCGACGGAAGACGGGGGCAGAGGAAAACTGTTTTTT
CASSSTEDGGRGKLFF